This TCR beta chain was sequenced during a study of T-cell reconstitution after alpha-beta-depleted transplantation in children (dated by TCRdb to the mid-2010s). Context from the whole study: The study quantitatively tracked T-cell immune reconstitution after TCRalphabeta/CD19-depleted allogeneic hematopoietic cell transplantation in children using TCR repertoire profiling.

Library generation was performed with PCR. These reads were obtained on an Illumina HiSeq 2500. To normalize quantification of the TCRbeta repertoire, the TCR libraries were built with molecular barcoding that relied on unique molecular identifiers. TCRdb ran its own pipeline on the public reads, namely fastp trimming at Q25 and MiXCR clone calling, and kept in-frame beta chains. Each record represents a unique CDR3 protein, reported with the most common genes and DNA among its rows. The sample table holds under 450,000 distinct CDR3 sequences, of which about an eighth were seen once. The ten largest clonotypes hold around 4.5% of the sample. A remark on this clonotype: The target of this receptor is not known. The record has no base qualities; no much larger clone is one base away.

The germline V gene specifies SGDLS as CDR1 and YYNGEE as CDR2. V lost 0 bases and J lost 5 bases; the stretch between them is 11 bases long. Measured from the cysteine to the phenylalanine, the CDR3 is 14 residues long. The kept DNA is CDR3 alone, 42 bases in frame from the first base. The V and J genes are TRBV9 and TRBJ2-5, and TRBD2 may be the D gene, going by 6 matching bases. The TCR originated in a human donor who donated a stem cell graft to a child with Fanconi anemia. The sample was PBMCs, taken from the stem cell graft. The CDR3 corresponds to CASSVGSSGETQYF. The nucleotides read TGTGCCAGCAGCGTAGGCAGTAGCGGTGAGACCCAGTACTTC.